The 18 T cell receptor beta chains below all came from one sample that was sequenced in a study of high-grade serous ovarian cancer treatment subgroups. Tumor samples were taken before definitive surgery or chemotherapy. Sequencing used immunoSEQ multiplex PCR; TCRdb keeps in-frame clones, though not all of them. The sample contains more than 5,500 clones, about three fifths of which appear only once. The sequencing input was tumor tissue. The receptors derive from a human donor with high-grade serous ovarian cancer.

The V and J genes are TRBV5-6 and TRBJ1-1; D is unresolved. Germline-derived CDR1 and CDR2 are SGHDT and YYEEEE. CDR3 length: 15 residues. The V and J ends lost 4 bases and 8 bases respectively, with 21 bases between them. DNA of the CDR3: TGTGCCAGCAGCCGTCGGCGGCAGGTGGAAACGGAAGCTTTCTTT. The encoded protein is CASSRRRQVETEAFF.

The chain links TRBV28 to TRBJ1-4; D unclear. Germline CDR1 reads MDHEN; CDR2 reads SYDVKM. V was shortened by 6 bases and J by 4 bases, with 12 bases between the two germline ends. The CDR3 loop spans 14 amino acids. DNA for the CDR3: TGTGCCAGCAGATGGGCCTCGCTTAATGAAAAACTGTTTTTT. It translates to CASRWASLNEKLFF.

This clone has only a few counts. The same CDR3 also results from other DNA sequences found in this sample. This chain joins TRBV6-5 and TRBJ1-1, with D maybe TRBD1 (5 bases). The CDR3 sequence is 13 residues long. Trimming removed 7 bases from V and 4 bases from J, with 13 bases in between. Germline-derived CDR1 and CDR2 are MNHEY and SVGAGI. The CDR3 spells CASNIQGSTEAFF. In nucleotides, the CDR3 is TGTGCCAGCAATATCCAGGGCAGCACTGAAGCTTTCTTT.

The chain has TRBV18 and TRBJ2-7, with 7 bases matching TRBD1. The CDR3 is 14 amino acids. The germline V gene has CDR1 KGHSH and CDR2 LQKENI. V dropped 2 bases and J dropped 4; count of bases not matched to a gene: 5. CDR3 bases: TGTGCCAGCTCACCAACCAGGGGGATGTACGAGCAGTACTTC. Its translation: CASSPTRGMYEQYF.

The genes are TRBV14 and TRBJ1-1, with a possible D match to TRBD1 (5 bases). V dropped 0 bases and J dropped 4 bases, with 21 bases sitting between them. Germline V gene lookup returns CDR1 SGHDN and CDR2 FVKESK. The CDR3 is made up of 18 amino acids. CDR3 in DNA: TGTGCCAGCAGCCAAGATCCCGGGACCGTGGGGATAAGCACTGAAGCTTTCTTT. Protein: CASSQDPGTVGISTEAFF.

The chain carries TRBV6-5 and TRBJ2-5; 9 nucleotides match TRBD2. The CDR3 extends over 15 amino acids. V lost 4 bases and J lost 5; bases outside the gene matches: 8. The germline V gene encodes CDR1 MNHEY and CDR2 SVGAGI. The CDR3, as DNA: TGTGCCAGCAGTTTAGGAGCGGGGGGATTGGAGACCCAGTACTTC. It yields the protein CASSLGAGGLETQYF.

This chain connects TRBV7-2 to TRBJ1-1, with TRBD1 matching 7 bases. With V trimmed by 4 bases and J by 11 bases, 16 bases remained unmatched. CDR3 length equals 15 residues. Per germline, CDR1 SGHTA and CDR2 FQGNSA. CDR3: CASSYSLTGRFGAFF. The CDR3 DNA follows: TGTGCCAGCAGCTACTCCCTGACAGGGCGGTTTGGGGCTTTCTTT.

The rearrangement joins TRBV10-3 to TRBJ2-1; D gene unclear. The germline V gene encodes CDR1 ENHRY and CDR2 SYGVKD. The CDR3 runs to 11 residues. V was clipped by 9 bases and J by 8 bases, with 11 bases between them. Here the CDR3 DNA reads TGTGCCATAGGAACGGCCGATGAGCAGTTCTTC. It specifies CAIGTADEQFF.

J is TRBJ1-2 and V is TRBV6-5; D not resolved. CDR3 length: 15 residues. Germline V gives CDR1 MNHEY, CDR2 SVGAGI. The V gene lost 2 bases and the J gene lost 7 bases, with 17 bases spanning the gap. The CDR3 sequence: CASSYTRAIGRGYTF. CDR3 sequence (DNA): TGTGCCAGCAGTTACACTCGGGCGATCGGGCGTGGCTACACCTTC.

This chain joins TRBV5-1 and TRBJ2-3; 7 nucleotides match TRBD1. This CDR3 is built from 16 residues. Germline values: CDR1 SGHRS, CDR2 YFSETQ. Unmatched junction bases numbered 6, after V lost 2 bases and J lost 0 bases. CDR3 bases: TGCGCCAGCAGCTTCCGCCAGACAGGGAGCACAGATACGCAGTATTTT. It codes for CASSFRQTGSTDTQYF.

This clone was counted between two and nine times. This chain joins TRBV15 and TRBJ1-2, with TRBD1 as a possible D gene (5 bases). Germline assignment: CDR1 LNHNV and CDR2 YYDKDF (reference sequence). The V end was cut by 7 bases, the J end by 8 bases, with 26 bases between. CDR3 length: 16 residues. CDR3 coding DNA: TGTGCCACCACCTCGATCCTAAGGGACGAGAGTGAGGGCTACACCTTC. It is translated as CATTSILRDESEGYTF.

This clone was counted only a few times. The V and J genes are TRBV19 and TRBJ1-2; no clear D. V lost 6 bases and J lost 0, with 14 bases in between. Germline V gives CDR1 LNHDA, CDR2 SQIVND (reference sequence). This CDR3 has 15 amino acids. CDR3 in amino acids: CASRDRVVANYGYTF. CDR3 bases: TGTGCCAGTAGGGACCGTGTGGTGGCTAACTATGGCTACACCTTC. Full variable domain (outside the CDR3, taken from reference TRBV19 and TRBJ1-2): DGGITQSPKYLFRKEGQNVTLSCEQNLNHDAMYWYRQDPGQGLRLIYYSQIVNDFQKGDIAEGYSVSREKKESFPLTVTSAQKNPTAFYLCASRDRVVANYGYTFGSGTRLTVV.

This chain connects TRBV7-2 to TRBJ2-3; D unresolved. Per germline, CDR1 SGHTA and CDR2 FQGNSA. The V end was cut by 4 bases, the J end by 0 bases, with 8 bases between. The CDR3 has 14 residues. The CDR3, as DNA: TGTGCCAGCAGCTACTTTCTGAGCACAGATACGCAGTATTTT. Protein product: CASSYFLSTDTQYF.

This clone is classed as large (0.1 to 1%). V gene TRBV18 combines with J gene TRBJ2-2, with D tentatively TRBD2 (6 bases). The CDR3 loop spans 15 amino acids. Germline V lookup: CDR1 KGHSH, CDR2 LQKENI. With 7 bases removed from V and 4 bases from J, the gap between germline ends came to 16 bases. CDR3 coding DNA: TGTGCCAGCTACAGAGGCGGGGCGAGCACCGGGGAGCTGTTTTTT. It specifies CASYRGGASTGELFF.

This clone counts as medium-sized. This chain joins TRBV4-3 and TRBJ2-1; D remains unclear. V was clipped by 3 bases and J by 6 bases, with 12 bases between them. The CDR3 is 14 amino acids. Germline V gives CDR1 LGHNA, CDR2 YSLEER. The CDR3 loop reads CASSQTALGNEQFF. In DNA form, the CDR3 reads TGCGCCAGCAGCCAGACGGCGTTGGGCAATGAGCAGTTCTTC.

V usage is TRBV30 and J usage is TRBJ1-1; D remains unclear. The length of the CDR3 is 11 residues. Trimming removed 0 bases from V and 9 bases from J, with 8 bases in between. CDR1 is GTSNPN and CDR2 is SVGIG in the germline V gene (reference sequence). The CDR3 reads CAWSVEWKAFF. CDR3 in DNA: TGTGCCTGGAGTGTGGAGTGGAAAGCTTTCTTT.

This chain connects TRBV18 to TRBJ2-7, with 10 bases that match TRBD2. The ends lost 3 bases at V and 2 bases at J; junction bases unmatched: 7. The V gene's germline CDR1 is KGHSH and CDR2 LQKENI. The CDR3 consists of 16 residues. The CDR3, as DNA: TGTGCCAGCTCACCTGGTGGGCTAGCGGGGGCCTACGAGCAGTACTTC. As protein: CASSPGGLAGAYEQYF.

This chain connects TRBV28 to TRBJ2-3; TRBD2 might be the D (6 bases). The CDR3 is made up of 14 amino acids. Germline CDR1 reads MDHEN; CDR2 reads SYDVKM. Trimming left V 5 bases short and J 1 base short, with 10 bases between. CDR3 residues: CASSRLAGTDTQYF. CDR3 bases: TGTGCCAGCAGTCGATTAGCGGGCACAGATACGCAGTATTTT.